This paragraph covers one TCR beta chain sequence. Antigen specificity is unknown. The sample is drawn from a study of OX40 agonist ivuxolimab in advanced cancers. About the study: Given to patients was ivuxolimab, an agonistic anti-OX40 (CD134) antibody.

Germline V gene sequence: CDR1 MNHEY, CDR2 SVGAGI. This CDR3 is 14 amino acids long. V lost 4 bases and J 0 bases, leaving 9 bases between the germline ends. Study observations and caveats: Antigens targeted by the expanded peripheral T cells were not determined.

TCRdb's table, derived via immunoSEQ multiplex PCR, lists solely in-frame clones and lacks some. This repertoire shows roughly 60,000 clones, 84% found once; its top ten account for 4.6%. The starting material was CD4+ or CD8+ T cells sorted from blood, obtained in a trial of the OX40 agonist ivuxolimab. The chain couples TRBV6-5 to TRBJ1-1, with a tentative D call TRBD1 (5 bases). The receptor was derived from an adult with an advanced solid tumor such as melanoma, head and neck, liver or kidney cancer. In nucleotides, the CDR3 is TGTGCCAGCAGTTTGTGGGGGATGAACACTGAAGCTTTCTTT. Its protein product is CASSLWGMNTEAFF.